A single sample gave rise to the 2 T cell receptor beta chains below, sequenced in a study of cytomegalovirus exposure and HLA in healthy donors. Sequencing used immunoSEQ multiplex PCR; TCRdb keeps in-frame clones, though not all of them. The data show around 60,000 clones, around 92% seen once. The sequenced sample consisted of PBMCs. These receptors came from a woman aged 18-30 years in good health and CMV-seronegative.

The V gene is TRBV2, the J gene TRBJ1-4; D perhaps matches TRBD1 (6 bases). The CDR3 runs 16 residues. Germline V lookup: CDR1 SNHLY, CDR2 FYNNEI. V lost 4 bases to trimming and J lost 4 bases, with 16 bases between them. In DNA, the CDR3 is TGTGCCAGCAGTGGAGTCAGGGGAGGGATTAATGAAAAACTGTTTTTT. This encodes CASSGVRGGINEKLFF.

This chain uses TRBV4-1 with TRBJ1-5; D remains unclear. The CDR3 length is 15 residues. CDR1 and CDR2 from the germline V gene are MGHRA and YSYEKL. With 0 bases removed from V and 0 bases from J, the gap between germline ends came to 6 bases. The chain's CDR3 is CASSQEQFSNQPQHF. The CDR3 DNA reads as TGCGCCAGCAGCCAAGAACAGTTTAGCAATCAGCCCCAGCATTTT.